The T cell receptor beta chain under discussion was sequenced for a study of T cells in Graves' hyperthyroidism and ophthalmopathy. Whole-study results and caveats: Most thyroid clonotypes expanded above 0.001 were also detected in blood. For ophthalmopathy, model prediction preceded onset by a median about 6 months. Stable hyperthyroidism was separated from ophthalmopathy by a model based on 13 V-J features.

What was amplified from RNA transcripts were TCR beta CDR3 regions. A first-round RT-PCR of the TCR CDR3 used the HTBI primer set. TCRdb re-analysed the multiplex PCR reads in MiXCR, keeping a single row per CDR3 protein. The data contain about 360,000 distinct CDR3 sequences, around an eighth of them singletons. The ends lost 1 base at V and 0 bases at J; junction bases unmatched: 2. CDR3 length equals 16 residues. Germline CDR1 reads KGHDR; CDR2 reads SFDVKD. This clonotype was observed at least ten times. Its target is unknown. Patients showing uncontrolled infection, other autoimmune disease, pregnancy or lactation were ineligible.

The receptor comes from a man aged 30 to 45 with Graves' hyperthyroidism that later progressed to Graves' ophthalmopathy. Material: blood. This rearrangement joins TRBV24-1 to TRBJ2-1, with 7 bases lining up with TRBD2. The CDR3 is CATSDFGGSSYNEQFF. The CDR3, as DNA: TGTGCCACCAGTGATTTCGGGGGGAGCTCCTACAATGAGCAGTTCTTC.